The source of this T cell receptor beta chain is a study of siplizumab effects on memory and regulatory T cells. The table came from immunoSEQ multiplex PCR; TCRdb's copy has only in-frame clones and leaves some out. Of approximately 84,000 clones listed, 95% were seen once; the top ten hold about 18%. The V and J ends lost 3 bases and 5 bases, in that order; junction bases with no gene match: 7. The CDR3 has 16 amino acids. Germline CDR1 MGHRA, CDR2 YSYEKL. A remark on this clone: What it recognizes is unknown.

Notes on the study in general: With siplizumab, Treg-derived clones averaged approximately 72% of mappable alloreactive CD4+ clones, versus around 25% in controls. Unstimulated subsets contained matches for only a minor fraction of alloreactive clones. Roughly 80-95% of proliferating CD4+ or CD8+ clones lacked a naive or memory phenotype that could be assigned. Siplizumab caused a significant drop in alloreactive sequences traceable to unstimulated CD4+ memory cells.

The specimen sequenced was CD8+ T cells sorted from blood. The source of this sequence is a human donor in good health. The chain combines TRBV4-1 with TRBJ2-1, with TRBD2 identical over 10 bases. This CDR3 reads CASSHPTSGINNEQFF. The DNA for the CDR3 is TGCGCCAGCAGCCACCCTACTAGCGGGATAAACAATGAGCAGTTCTTC.